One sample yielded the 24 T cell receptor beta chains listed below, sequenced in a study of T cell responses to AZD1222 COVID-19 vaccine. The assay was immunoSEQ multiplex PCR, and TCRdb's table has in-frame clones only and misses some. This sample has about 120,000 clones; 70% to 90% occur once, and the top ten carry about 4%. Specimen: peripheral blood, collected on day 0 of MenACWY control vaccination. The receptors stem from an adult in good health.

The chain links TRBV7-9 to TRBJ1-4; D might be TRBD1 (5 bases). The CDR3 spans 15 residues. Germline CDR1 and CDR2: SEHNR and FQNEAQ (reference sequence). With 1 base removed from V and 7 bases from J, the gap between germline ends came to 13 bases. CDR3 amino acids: CASSLGGASGEKLFF. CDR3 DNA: TGTGCCAGCAGCTTAGGTGGGGCCTCGGGTGAAAAACTGTTTTTT.

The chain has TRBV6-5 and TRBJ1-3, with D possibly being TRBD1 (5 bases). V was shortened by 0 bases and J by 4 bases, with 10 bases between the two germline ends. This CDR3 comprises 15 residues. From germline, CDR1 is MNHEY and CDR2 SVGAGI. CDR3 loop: CASSYSRGPGNTIYF. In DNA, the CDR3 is TGTGCCAGCAGTTACTCCCGGGGCCCAGGAAACACCATATATTTT.

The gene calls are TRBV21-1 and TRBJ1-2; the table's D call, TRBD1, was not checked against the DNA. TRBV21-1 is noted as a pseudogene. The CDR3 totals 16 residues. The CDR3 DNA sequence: TGTGCCAGCAGCAAAGTAGGGGGCCAGGGACGGTATGGCTACACCTTC. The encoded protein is CASSKVGGQGRYGYTF.

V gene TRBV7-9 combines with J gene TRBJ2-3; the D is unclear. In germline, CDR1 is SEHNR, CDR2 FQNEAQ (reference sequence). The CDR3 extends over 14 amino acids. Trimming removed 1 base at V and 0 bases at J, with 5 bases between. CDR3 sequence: CASSLVDSTDTQYF. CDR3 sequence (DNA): TGTGCCAGCAGCTTAGTTGACAGCACAGATACGCAGTATTTT.

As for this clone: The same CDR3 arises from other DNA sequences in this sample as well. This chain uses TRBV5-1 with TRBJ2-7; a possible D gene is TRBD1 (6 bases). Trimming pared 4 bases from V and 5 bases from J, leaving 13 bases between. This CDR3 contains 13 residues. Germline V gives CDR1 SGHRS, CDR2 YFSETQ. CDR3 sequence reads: CASSLLQGDEQYF. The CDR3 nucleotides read TGCGCCAGCAGCCTGCTACAGGGAGACGAGCAGTACTTC.

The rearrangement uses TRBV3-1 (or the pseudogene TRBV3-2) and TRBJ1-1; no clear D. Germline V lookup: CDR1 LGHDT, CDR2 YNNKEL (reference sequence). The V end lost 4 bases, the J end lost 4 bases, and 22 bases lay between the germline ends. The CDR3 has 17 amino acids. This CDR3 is CASSPPRNSFNSTEAFF. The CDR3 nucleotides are TGTGCCAGCAGCCCGCCCCGAAATAGTTTTAATAGCACTGAAGCTTTCTTT.

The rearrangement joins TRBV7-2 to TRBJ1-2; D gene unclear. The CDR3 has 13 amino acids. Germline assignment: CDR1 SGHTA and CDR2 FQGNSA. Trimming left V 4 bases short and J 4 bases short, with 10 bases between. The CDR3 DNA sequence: TGTGCCAGCAGCTCGACCGTTATCTATGGCTACACCTTC. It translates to CASSSTVIYGYTF.

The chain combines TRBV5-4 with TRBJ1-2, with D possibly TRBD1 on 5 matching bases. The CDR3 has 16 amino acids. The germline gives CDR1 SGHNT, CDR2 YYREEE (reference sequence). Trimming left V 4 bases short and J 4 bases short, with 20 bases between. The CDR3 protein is CASSTQRRTGSYGYTF. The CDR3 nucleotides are TGTGCCAGCAGCACGCAACGTCGAACAGGAAGCTATGGCTACACCTTC.

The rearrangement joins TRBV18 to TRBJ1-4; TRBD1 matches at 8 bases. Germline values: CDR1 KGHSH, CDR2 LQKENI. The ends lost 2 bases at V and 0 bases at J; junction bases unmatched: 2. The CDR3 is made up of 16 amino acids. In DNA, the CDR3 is TGTGCCAGCTCACCAGTACAGGGGGCAACTAATGAAAAACTGTTTTTT. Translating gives CASSPVQGATNEKLFF.

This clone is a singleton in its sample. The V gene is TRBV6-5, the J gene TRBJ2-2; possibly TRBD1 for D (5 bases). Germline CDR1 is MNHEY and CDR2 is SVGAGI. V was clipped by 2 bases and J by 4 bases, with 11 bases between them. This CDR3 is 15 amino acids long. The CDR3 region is CASSYAPDSTGELFF. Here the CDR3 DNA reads TGTGCCAGCAGTTACGCGCCCGACAGCACCGGGGAGCTGTTTTTT.

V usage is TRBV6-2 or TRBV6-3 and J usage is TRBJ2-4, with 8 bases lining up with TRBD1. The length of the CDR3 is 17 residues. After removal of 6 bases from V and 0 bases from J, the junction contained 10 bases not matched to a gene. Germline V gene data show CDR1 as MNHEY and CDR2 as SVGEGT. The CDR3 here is CASSPIGQGLAKNIQYF. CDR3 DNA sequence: TGTGCCAGCAGCCCTATAGGACAGGGACTAGCCAAAAACATTCAGTACTTC.

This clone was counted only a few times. CDR3 coding DNA: TGTGCCAGCAGTTCCTCAACAGGGGCGAACACTGAAGCTTTCTTT. Translating it yields CASSSSTGANTEAFF. The rearrangement joins TRBV25-1 to TRBJ1-1, with TRBD1 identical over 7 bases. Germline V gives CDR1 MGHDK, CDR2 SYGVNS. With V trimmed by 5 bases and J by 1 base, 7 bases remained unmatched. The CDR3 spans 15 residues. Drawing the rest from reference TRBV25-1 and TRBJ1-1, the complete variable domain is EADIYQTPRYLVIGTGKKITLECSQTMGHDKMYWYQQDPGMELHLIHYSYGVNSTEKGDLSSESTVSRIRTEHFPLTLESARPSHTSQYLCASSSSTGANTEAFFGQGTRLTVV.

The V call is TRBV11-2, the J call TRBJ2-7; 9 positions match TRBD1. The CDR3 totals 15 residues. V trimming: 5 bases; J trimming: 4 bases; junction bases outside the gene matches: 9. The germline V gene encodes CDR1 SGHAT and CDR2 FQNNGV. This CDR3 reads CASSTQQGAGYEQYF. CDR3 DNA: TGTGCCAGCAGCACCCAACAGGGGGCAGGGTACGAGCAGTACTTC.

The CDR3 sequence is CASSRTGGSYEQFF. The CDR3 region has the DNA TGTGCCAGCTCACGTACAGGGGGCAGCTATGAGCAGTTCTTC. V usage is TRBV18 and J usage is TRBJ2-1; 9 bases fit TRBD1. The germline gives CDR1 KGHSH, CDR2 LQKENI. CDR3 length: 14 residues. With V trimmed by 4 bases and J by 8 bases, 6 bases remained unmatched.

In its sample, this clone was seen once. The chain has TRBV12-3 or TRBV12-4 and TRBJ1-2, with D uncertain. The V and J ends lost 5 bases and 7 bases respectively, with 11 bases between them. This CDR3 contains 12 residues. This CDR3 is CASSQPPSGYTF. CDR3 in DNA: TGTGCCAGCAGTCAGCCCCCATCTGGCTACACCTTC.

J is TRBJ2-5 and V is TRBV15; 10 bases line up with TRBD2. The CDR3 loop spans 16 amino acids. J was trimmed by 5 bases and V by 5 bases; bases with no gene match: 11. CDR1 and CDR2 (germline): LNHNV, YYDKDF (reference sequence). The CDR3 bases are TGTGCCACCAGCGTAGCGGGGGGTCAGGGAGGGGAGACCCAGTACTTC. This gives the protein CATSVAGGQGGETQYF.

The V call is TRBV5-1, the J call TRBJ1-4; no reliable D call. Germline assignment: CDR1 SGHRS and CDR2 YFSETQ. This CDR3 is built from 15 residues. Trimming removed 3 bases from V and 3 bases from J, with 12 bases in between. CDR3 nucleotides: TGCGCCAGCAGCTCGTGGGCTGAAGCTAATGAAAAACTGTTTTTT. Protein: CASSSWAEANEKLFF. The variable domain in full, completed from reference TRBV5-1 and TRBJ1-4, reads KAGVTQTPRYLIKTRGQQVTLSCSPISGHRSVSWYQQTPGQGLQFLFEYFSETQRNKGNFPGRFSGRQFSNSRSEMNVSTLELGDSALYLCASSSWAEANEKLFFGSGTQLSVL.

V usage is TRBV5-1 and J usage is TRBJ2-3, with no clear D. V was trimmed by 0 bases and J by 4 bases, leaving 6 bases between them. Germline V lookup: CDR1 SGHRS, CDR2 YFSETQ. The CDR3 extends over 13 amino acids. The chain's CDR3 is CASSLGLADTQYF. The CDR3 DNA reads TGCGCCAGCAGCTTGGGGCTAGCAGATACGCAGTATTTT.

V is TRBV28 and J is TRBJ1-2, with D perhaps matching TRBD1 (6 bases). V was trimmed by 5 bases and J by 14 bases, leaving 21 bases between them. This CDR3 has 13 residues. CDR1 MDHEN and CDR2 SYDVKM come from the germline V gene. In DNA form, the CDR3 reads TGTGCCAGCAGTCCCACTCCATCAGGGGCAAAGACCTTC. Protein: CASSPTPSGAKTF.

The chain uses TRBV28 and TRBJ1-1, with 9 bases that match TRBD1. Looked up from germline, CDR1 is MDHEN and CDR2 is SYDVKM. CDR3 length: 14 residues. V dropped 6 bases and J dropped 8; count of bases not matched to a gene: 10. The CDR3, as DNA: TGTGCCAGCAGCGAAACAGGGGGCAGGGGAGAAGCTTTCTTT. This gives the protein CASSETGGRGEAFF. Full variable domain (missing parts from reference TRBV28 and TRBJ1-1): DVKVTQSSRYLVKRTGEKVFLECVQDMDHENMFWYRQDPGLGLRLIYFSYDVKMKEKGDIPEGYSVSREKKERFSLILESASTNQTSMYLCASSETGGRGEAFFGQGTRLTVV.

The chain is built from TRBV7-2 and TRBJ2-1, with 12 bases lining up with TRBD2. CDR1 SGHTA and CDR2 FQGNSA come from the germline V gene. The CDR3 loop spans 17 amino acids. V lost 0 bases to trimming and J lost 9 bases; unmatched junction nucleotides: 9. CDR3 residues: CASSLAPSSGGAGEQFF. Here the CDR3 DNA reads TGTGCCAGCAGCTTAGCCCCGTCTAGCGGGGGGGCCGGTGAGCAGTTCTTC.

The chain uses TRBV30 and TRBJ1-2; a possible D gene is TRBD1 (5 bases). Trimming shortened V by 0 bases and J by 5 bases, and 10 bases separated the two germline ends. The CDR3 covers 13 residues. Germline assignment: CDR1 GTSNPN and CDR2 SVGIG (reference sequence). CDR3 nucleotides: TGTGCCTGGAGTGTAACCAGGGCGTATGGCTACACCTTC. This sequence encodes CAWSVTRAYGYTF.

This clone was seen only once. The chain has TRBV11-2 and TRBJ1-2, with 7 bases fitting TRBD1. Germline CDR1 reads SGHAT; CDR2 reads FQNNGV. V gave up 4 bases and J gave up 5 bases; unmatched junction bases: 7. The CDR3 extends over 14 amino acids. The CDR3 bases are TGTGCCAGCAGCTCCGGGACAGATGTATATGGCTACACCTTC. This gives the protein CASSSGTDVYGYTF.

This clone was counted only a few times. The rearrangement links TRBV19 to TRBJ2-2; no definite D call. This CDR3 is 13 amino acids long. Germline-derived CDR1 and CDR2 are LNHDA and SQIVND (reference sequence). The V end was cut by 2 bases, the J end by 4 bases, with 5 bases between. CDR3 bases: TGTGCCAGTAGTATAAGGGTCACCGGGGAGCTGTTTTTT. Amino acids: CASSIRVTGELFF.